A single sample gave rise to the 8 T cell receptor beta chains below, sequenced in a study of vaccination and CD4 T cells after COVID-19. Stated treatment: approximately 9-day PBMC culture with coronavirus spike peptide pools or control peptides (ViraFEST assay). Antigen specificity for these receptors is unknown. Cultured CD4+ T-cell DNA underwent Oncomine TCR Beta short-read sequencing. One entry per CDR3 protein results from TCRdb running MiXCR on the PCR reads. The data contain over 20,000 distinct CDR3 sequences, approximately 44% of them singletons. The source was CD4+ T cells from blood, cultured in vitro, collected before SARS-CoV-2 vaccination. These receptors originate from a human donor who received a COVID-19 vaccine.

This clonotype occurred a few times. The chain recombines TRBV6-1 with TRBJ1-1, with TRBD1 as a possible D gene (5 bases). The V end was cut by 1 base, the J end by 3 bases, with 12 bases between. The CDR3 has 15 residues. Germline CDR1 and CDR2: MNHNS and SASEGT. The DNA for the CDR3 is TGTGCCAGCAGTGAAGGTCCTCTAGGGGACACTGAAGCTTTCTTT. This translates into CASSEGPLGDTEAFF.

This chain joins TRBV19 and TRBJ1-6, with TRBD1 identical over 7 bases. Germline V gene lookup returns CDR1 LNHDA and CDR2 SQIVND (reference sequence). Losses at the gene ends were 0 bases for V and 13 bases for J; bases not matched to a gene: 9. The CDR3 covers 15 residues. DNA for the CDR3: TGTGCCAGTAGTATAGATCGACAGGGCGGCAGGCCCCTCCACTTT. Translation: CASSIDRQGGRPLHF.

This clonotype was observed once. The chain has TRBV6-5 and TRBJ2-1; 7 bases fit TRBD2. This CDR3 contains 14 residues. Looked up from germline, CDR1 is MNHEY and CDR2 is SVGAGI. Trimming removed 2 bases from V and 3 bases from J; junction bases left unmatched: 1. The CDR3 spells CASSYQRGYNEQFF. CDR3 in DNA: TGTGCCAGCAGTTACCAGCGGGGCTACAATGAGCAGTTCTTC.

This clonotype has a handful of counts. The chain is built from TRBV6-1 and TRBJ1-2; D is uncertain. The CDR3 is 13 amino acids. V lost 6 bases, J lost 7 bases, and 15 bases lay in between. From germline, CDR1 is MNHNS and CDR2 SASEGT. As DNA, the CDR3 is TGTGCCAGCAGCGAACGCTCGCGGGGTGGCTACACCTTC. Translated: CASSERSRGGYTF.

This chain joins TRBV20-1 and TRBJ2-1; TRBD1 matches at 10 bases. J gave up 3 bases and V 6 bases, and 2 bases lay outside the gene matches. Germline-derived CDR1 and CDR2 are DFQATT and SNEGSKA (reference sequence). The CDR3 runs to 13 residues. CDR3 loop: CSAGDRGYNEQFF. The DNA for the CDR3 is TGCAGTGCCGGGGACAGGGGCTACAATGAGCAGTTCTTC.

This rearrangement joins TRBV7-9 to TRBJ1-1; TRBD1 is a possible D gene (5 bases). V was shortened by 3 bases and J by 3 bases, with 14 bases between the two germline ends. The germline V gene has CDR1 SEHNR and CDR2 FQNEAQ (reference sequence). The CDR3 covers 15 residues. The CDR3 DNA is TGTGCCAGCAGCTTTTCTCCAGGGTATTACACTGAAGCTTTCTTT. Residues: CASSFSPGYYTEAFF.

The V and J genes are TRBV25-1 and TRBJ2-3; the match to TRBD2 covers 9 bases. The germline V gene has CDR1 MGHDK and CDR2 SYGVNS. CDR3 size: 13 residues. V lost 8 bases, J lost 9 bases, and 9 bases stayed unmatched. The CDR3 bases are TGTGCCAGCCAACGCGGGGGGGCGGGGACGCAGTATTTT. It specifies CASQRGGAGTQYF.

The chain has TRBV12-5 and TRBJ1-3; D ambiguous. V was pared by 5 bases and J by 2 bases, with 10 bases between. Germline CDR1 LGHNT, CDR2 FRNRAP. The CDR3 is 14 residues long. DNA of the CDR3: TGTGCTAGTGGTGGTCCGGGAGCTGGAAACACCATATATTTT. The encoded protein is CASGGPGAGNTIYF. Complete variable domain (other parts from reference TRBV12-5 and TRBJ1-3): DARVTQTPRHKVTEMGQEVTMRCQPILGHNTVFWYRQTMMQGLELLAYFRNRAPLDDSGMPKDRFSAEMPDATLATLKIQPSEPRDSAVYFCASGGPGAGNTIYFGEGSWLTVV.